One and the same sample provided the 26 T cell receptor beta chains below, sequenced in a study of molecular identifiers for immune sequencing clone quantification. TCRdb reanalysed the PCR reads using MiXCR and keeps one entry per CDR3 protein. The repertoire includes under 800,000 distinct CDR3 sequences, 25% of them detected once, and 0.7% to 0.95% sits in the top ten. Sequenced input: naive CD8+ T cells from blood, with Jurkat cell RNA spiked in. The subset here: FACS-sorted CD8+CD4-CCR7+CD45RA+ naive T cells. The receptors here all came from a human donor in good health. Some libraries in this study had Jurkat cell RNA spiked in.

The chain recombines TRBV7-9 with TRBJ2-2; D possibly corresponds to TRBD2 (6 bases). The CDR3 is 15 residues long. The V end lost 4 bases, the J end lost 4 bases, and 13 bases lay between the germline ends. Per germline, CDR1 SEHNR and CDR2 FQNEAQ (reference sequence). The CDR3 DNA reads TGTGCCAGCAGCTCCGCCGGGACTCCCACCGGGGAGCTGTTTTTT. This codes for CASSSAGTPTGELFF. The full variable domain, completed using reference TRBV7-9 and TRBJ2-2, is DTGVSQNPRHKITKRGQNVTFRCDPISEHNRLYWYRQTLGQGPEFLTYFQNEAQLEKSRLLSDRFSAERPKGSFSTLEIQRTEQGDSAMYLCASSSAGTPTGELFFGEGSRLTVL.

This clonotype occurred a few times. The chain employs TRBV13 and TRBJ2-1; perhaps TRBD1 as D (5 bases). This CDR3 has 15 residues. Per the germline V gene, CDR1 is PRHDT and CDR2 is FYEKMQ (reference sequence). Trimming took 5 bases from V and 3 from J, leaving 14 bases between them. The CDR3 loop is CASSTDTQSYNEQFF. DNA of the CDR3: TGTGCCAGCAGCACGGACACTCAAAGCTACAATGAGCAGTTCTTC.

This clonotype came up many times. The CDR3 spells CASSYFGPNTGELFF. CDR3 sequence (DNA): TGTGCCAGCAGTTACTTCGGACCGAACACCGGGGAGCTGTTTTTT. This chain uses TRBV6-2 or TRBV6-3 with TRBJ2-2, with D unclear. Per germline, CDR1 MNHEY and CDR2 SVGEGT. This CDR3 has 15 residues. Trimming stripped 1 base from V and 0 bases from J, with 6 bases between.

A note on this clonotype: Because it lacks the conserved phenylalanine or tryptophan at the end, this CDR3 is likely a read error. This chain uses TRBV4-1 with TRBJ1-1; D unclear. CDR1 is MGHRA and CDR2 is YSYEKL in the germline V gene. V lost 2 bases and J 1 base, leaving 2 bases between the germline ends. The length of the CDR3 is 12 residues. CDR3 amino acids: CASSQQNTEAFY. CDR3 DNA: TGCGCCAGCAGCCAACAGAACACTGAAGCTTTCTAT.

Comment on this clonotype: A much larger clone lies a single base off, so this may be a read error. The gene calls are TRBV15 and TRBJ1-1, with TRBD1 matching over 8 bases. Germline-derived CDR1 and CDR2 are LNHNV and YYDKDF (reference sequence). The length of the CDR3 is 13 residues. Written as DNA, the CDR3 is TGTGCCCCCAGCCAGGGGGCTGGGACTGAAGCTTTCTTT. This gives the protein CAPSQGAGTEAFF.

This clonotype was found many times. The chain uses TRBV2 and TRBJ2-7, with no clear D. The germline V and J ends were trimmed by 2 bases and 4 bases, with 3 bases remaining between them. In germline, CDR1 is SNHLY, CDR2 FYNNEI. The CDR3 is made up of 11 amino acids. This CDR3 is CASSELYEQYF. In nucleotides, the CDR3 is TGTGCCAGCAGTGAACTGTACGAGCAGTACTTC.

This chain connects TRBV20-1 to TRBJ1-1, with 7 bases aligning to TRBD1. Germline loops: CDR1 DFQATT, CDR2 SNEGSKA (reference sequence). The CDR3 loop spans 15 amino acids. Germline trimming cut 2 bases from V and 1 base from J; bases unmatched to any gene: 7. The CDR3 nucleotides are TGCAGTGCTAGAATCAAACAGGGGACGAACACTGAAGCTTTCTTT. It translates to CSARIKQGTNTEAFF.

In this sample, this clonotype turned up a few times. This may arise from a read error, as a much more abundant clone is one base away. The gene calls are TRBV27 and TRBJ2-7; a possible D gene is TRBD1 (6 bases). Germline CDR1 and CDR2: MNHEY and SMNVEV (reference sequence). This CDR3 has 14 amino acids. The CDR3 spells CASSVTGHSYGQYF. The CDR3 DNA is TGTGCCAGCAGTGTTACAGGGCACTCCTACGGGCAGTACTTC.

V gene TRBV14 combines with J gene TRBJ1-6; a possible D gene is TRBD1 (5 bases). The germline CDR1 and CDR2 sequences are SGHDN and FVKESK. The V end was cut by 1 base, the J end by 4 bases, with 11 bases between. The CDR3 is 16 residues long. The CDR3 loop is CASSQAGYDYNSPLHF. DNA of the CDR3: TGTGCCAGCAGCCAAGCAGGGTACGATTATAATTCACCCCTCCACTTT.

This clonotype was picked up many times. The chain has TRBV7-9 and TRBJ1-1, with D unclear. V was shortened by 5 bases and J by 1 base, with 11 bases between the two germline ends. Germline values: CDR1 SEHNR, CDR2 FQNEAQ (reference sequence). CDR3 length: 14 residues. The CDR3 is CASSPLSRNTEAFF. In DNA form, the CDR3 reads TGTGCCAGCAGCCCTCTGTCGAGGAACACTGAAGCTTTCTTT.

Regarding this clonotype: It may be a read error: a sequence one base away is much more abundant. The CDR3 does not end in the conserved phenylalanine or tryptophan, so this is likely a read error. The chain has TRBV5-3 and TRBJ1-6; D ambiguous. TRBV5-3 is designated an ORF whose function remains uncertain. This CDR3 is 13 amino acids long. This chain's CDR3 is CASSLSHNSPLHL. The CDR3 nucleotides are TGTGCCAGCAGCTTGTCGCATAATTCACCCCTCCACCTT.

The chain employs TRBV7-9 and TRBJ1-4, with D perhaps TRBD1 (6 bases). Germline lookup yields CDR1 SEHNR and CDR2 FQNEAQ (reference sequence). V was pared by 4 bases and J by 5 bases, with 11 bases between. The CDR3 covers 14 residues. The CDR3 DNA sequence: TGTGCCAGCAGCTCGGCAGGGGTCAATGAAAAACTGTTTTTT. Translated: CASSSAGVNEKLFF.

The chain employs TRBV12-3 or TRBV12-4 and TRBJ1-2; 8 bases line up with TRBD1. J was trimmed by 0 bases and V by 6 bases; bases with no gene match: 9. The CDR3 runs 16 residues. CDR3 residues: CASSPSADRANYGYTF. CDR3 coding DNA: TGTGCCAGCAGCCCTTCCGCGGACAGGGCTAACTATGGCTACACCTTC.

This sequence joins TRBV6-5 and TRBJ2-3; TRBD2 aligns across 11 bases. J was trimmed by 5 bases and V by 6 bases; bases with no gene match: 19. Germline V gene data show CDR1 as MNHEY and CDR2 as SVGAGI. There are 19 residues in the CDR3. The CDR3 nucleotides read TGTGCCAGCAGGCCCCCCCCTGAGCTAGCGGGAGGCCCAGTAGATACGCAGTATTTT. Amino acids: CASRPPPELAGGPVDTQYF.

CDR3: CASSLRQANSPLHF. CDR3 coding DNA: TGTGCCAGCAGCTTAAGGCAGGCCAATTCACCCCTCCACTTT. V gene TRBV7-9 combines with J gene TRBJ1-6; D is unresolved. The CDR3 consists of 14 residues. Germline V gene data show CDR1 as SEHNR and CDR2 as FQNEAQ (reference sequence). V lost 2 bases and J lost 7, with 9 bases in between.

Many counts were recorded for this clonotype. The chain carries TRBV9 and TRBJ2-5, with D possibly being TRBD1 or TRBD2 (5 bases each). Germline loops: CDR1 SGDLS, CDR2 YYNGEE. Deletions cut 2 bases from V and 1 base from J, with 12 bases between. This CDR3 comprises 15 residues. The CDR3: CASSVATGTQETQYF. Written as DNA, the CDR3 is TGTGCCAGCAGCGTCGCTACCGGGACCCAAGAGACCCAGTACTTC.

Turning to this clonotype: A much more abundant neighbour one base away suggests this may be a read error. The chain is built from TRBV9 and TRBJ2-6, with D maybe TRBD1 (5 bases). This CDR3 region has 14 residues. CDR1 and CDR2 (germline): SGDLS, YYNGEE. DNA for the CDR3: TGTGCCAGCAGCGTTTACTCTGGGGCCAACGTCCTGGCTTTC. Amino acid sequence: CASSVYSGANVLAF. Based on the CDR3 plus reference TRBV9 and TRBJ2-6, the full variable domain is DSGVTQTPKHLITATGQRVTLRCSPRSGDLSVYWYQQSLDQGLQFLIQYYNGEERAKGNILERFSAQQFPDLHSELNLSSLELGDSALYFCASSVYSGANVLAFGAGSRLTVL.

The chain recombines TRBV6-2 or TRBV6-3 with TRBJ2-3, with D possibly matching TRBD2 (5 bases). CDR1 and CDR2 from the germline V gene are MNHEY and SVGEGT. The CDR3 runs 16 residues. The germline V and J ends were trimmed by 6 bases and 3 bases, with 19 bases remaining between them. CDR3 protein: CASSLIVSGITDTQYF. In DNA, the CDR3 is TGTGCCAGCAGCCTTATAGTGTCGGGGATTACAGATACGCAGTATTTT.

This chain joins TRBV20-1 and TRBJ2-1; D not resolved. Germline V gene data show CDR1 as DFQATT and CDR2 as SNEGSKA (reference sequence). CDR3 size: 13 residues. V was trimmed by 6 bases and J by 2 bases, leaving 11 bases between them. The DNA of the CDR3 is TGCAGTGCCCCGAGCCTAGCCTACAATGAGCAGTTCTTC. The encoded protein is CSAPSLAYNEQFF.

The V gene is TRBV9, the J gene TRBJ2-1; weak D call: TRBD2 (6 bases). The CDR3 is 13 amino acids. V was pared by 3 bases and J by 10 bases, with 14 bases between. From germline, CDR1 is SGDLS and CDR2 YYNGEE. CDR3 loop: CASSGWGVEEQFF. The CDR3 nucleotides are TGTGCCAGCAGCGGATGGGGGGTTGAGGAGCAGTTCTTC.

The J gene is TRBJ2-2, the V gene TRBV20-1, with D hard to call. Germline V gives CDR1 DFQATT, CDR2 SNEGSKA (reference sequence). The CDR3 totals 14 residues. V was cut by 3 bases and J by 6 bases, with 14 bases left in between. The CDR3, as DNA: TGCAGTGCTAGTTTGTCCAACAAGGCCGGGGAGCTGTTTTTT. Translating it yields CSASLSNKAGELFF.

This clonotype was counted between two and nine times. This rearrangement joins TRBV4-3 to TRBJ2-7; D gene ambiguous. Trimming took off 0 bases at V and 4 bases at J, with 16 bases between the two ends. Germline CDR1 is LGHNA and CDR2 is YSLEER. The CDR3 runs 16 residues. The CDR3 loop reads CASSQDLPRPAYEQYF. DNA of the CDR3: TGCGCCAGCAGCCAAGATTTGCCTCGTCCCGCTTACGAGCAGTACTTC.

The chain combines TRBV6-2 or TRBV6-3 with TRBJ2-4, with D possibly TRBD1 on 6 matching bases. Between the trimmed V and J ends, which lost 5 bases and 9 bases, there was a span of 14 bases. There are 13 residues in the CDR3. Germline-derived CDR1 and CDR2 are MNHEY and SVGEGT. CDR3 coding DNA: TGTGCCAGCAGTGGGGGCCTAGTTAGCATTCAGTACTTC. Amino acid sequence: CASSGGLVSIQYF.

This clonotype was counted between two and nine times. J is TRBJ2-7 and V is TRBV19, with TRBD1 matching 9 bases. Germline V CDR1 and CDR2: LNHDA, SQIVND (reference sequence). V was pared by 4 bases and J by 9 bases, with 7 bases of the junction left unmatched. This CDR3 has 13 amino acids. Here the CDR3 reads CASSTRTGVGQYF. The CDR3 nucleotides are TGTGCCAGTAGTACCCGGACAGGGGTCGGGCAGTACTTC. The variable domain in full, completed from reference TRBV19 and TRBJ2-7, reads DGGITQSPKYLFRKEGQNVTLSCEQNLNHDAMYWYRQDPGQGLRLIYYSQIVNDFQKGDIAEGYSVSREKKESFPLTVTSAQKNPTAFYLCASSTRTGVGQYFGPGTRLTVT.

This clonotype occurred a few times. The chain joins TRBV6-4 to TRBJ1-3, with D possibly TRBD1 on 5 matching bases. V shed 2 bases and J shed 0 bases, with 11 bases lying between them. Germline assignment: CDR1 MRHNA and CDR2 SNTAGT. The CDR3 covers 16 residues. CDR3 protein: CASSDGGAFSGNTIYF. DNA for the CDR3: TGTGCCAGCAGTGACGGGGGAGCCTTCTCTGGAAACACCATATATTTT.

The V call is TRBV7-9, the J call TRBJ2-7; 8 positions match TRBD1. The CDR3 is 15 amino acids. Germline V gene sequence: CDR1 SEHNR, CDR2 FQNEAQ (reference sequence). The junction had 8 bases not matched to a gene; V was cut back by 5 bases and J by 2 bases. The CDR3: CASSARQGPPYEQYF. The CDR3 nucleotides are TGTGCCAGCAGCGCCCGACAGGGGCCCCCCTACGAGCAGTACTTC. Full variable domain (rest looked up from reference TRBV7-9 and TRBJ2-7): DTGVSQNPRHKITKRGQNVTFRCDPISEHNRLYWYRQTLGQGPEFLTYFQNEAQLEKSRLLSDRFSAERPKGSFSTLEIQRTEQGDSAMYLCASSARQGPPYEQYFGPGTRLTVT.